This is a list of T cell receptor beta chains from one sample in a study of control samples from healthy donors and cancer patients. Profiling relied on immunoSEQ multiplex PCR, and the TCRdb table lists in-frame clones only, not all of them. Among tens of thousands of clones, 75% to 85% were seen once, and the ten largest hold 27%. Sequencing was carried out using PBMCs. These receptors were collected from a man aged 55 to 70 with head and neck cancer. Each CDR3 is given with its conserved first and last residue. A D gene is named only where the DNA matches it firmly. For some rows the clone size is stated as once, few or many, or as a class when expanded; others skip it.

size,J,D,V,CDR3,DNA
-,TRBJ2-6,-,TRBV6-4,CASSDSGANVLTF,TGTGCCAGCAGTGATTCTGGGGCCAACGTCCTGACTTTC
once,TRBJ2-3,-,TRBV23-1,CASNRTGIHTDTQYF,TGCGCCAGCAACCGCACAGGGATCCACACAGATACGCAGTATTTT
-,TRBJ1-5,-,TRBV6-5,CASSYSAGFGSTQHF,TGTGCCAGCAGTTACTCAGCCGGGTTCGGATCGACCCAGCATTTT
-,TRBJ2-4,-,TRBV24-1,CATLKDGRTENIQYF,TGTGCCACCCTTAAGGATGGTAGGACAGAAAACATTCAGTACTTC
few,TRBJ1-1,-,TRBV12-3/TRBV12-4,CASSFGTGAFF,TGTGCCAGCAGTTTTGGGACTGGGGCTTTCTTT
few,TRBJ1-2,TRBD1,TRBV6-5,CASSPDRGRGYTF,TGTGCCAGCAGCCCGGACAGGGGGCGAGGCTACACCTTC
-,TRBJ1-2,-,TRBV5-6,CASSGGPNYGYTF,TGTGCCAGCAGCGGCGGACCGAACTATGGCTACACCTTC
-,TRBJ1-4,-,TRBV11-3,CASSLDGATNEKLFF,TGTGCCAGCAGCTTAGATGGAGCAACTAATGAAAAACTGTTTTTT
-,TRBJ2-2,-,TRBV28,CASSSGQSGELFF,TGTGCCAGCAGTTCGGGACAATCCGGGGAGCTGTTTTTT
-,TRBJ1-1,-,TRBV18,CASSPPAAGTNTEAFF,TGTGCCAGCTCACCACCCGCCGCGGGGACGAACACTGAAGCTTTCTTT
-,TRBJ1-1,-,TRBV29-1,CSVQVDPGTEAFF,TGCAGCGTTCAGGTCGATCCAGGGACTGAAGCTTTCTTT
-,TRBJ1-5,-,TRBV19,CASSFSKDQPQHF,TGTGCCAGTAGTTTTTCGAAGGATCAGCCCCAGCATTTT
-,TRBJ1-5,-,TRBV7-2,CASRQGNSNQPQHF,TGTGCCAGCAGACAAGGGAATAGCAATCAGCCCCAGCATTTT
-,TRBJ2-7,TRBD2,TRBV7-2,CASSFTGTSSQEQYF,TGTGCCAGCAGCTTTACCGGGACTAGCTCTCAGGAGCAGTACTTC
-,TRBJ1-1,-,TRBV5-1,CASSLGGGGSTEAFF,TGCGCCAGCAGCTTGGGAGGGGGTGGAAGCACTGAAGCTTTCTTT
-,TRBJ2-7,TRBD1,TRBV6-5,CASSHHTGAIYEQYF,TGTGCCAGCAGTCATCATACAGGGGCAATCTACGAGCAGTACTTC
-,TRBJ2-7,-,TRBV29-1,CSVGRSASYEQYF,TGCAGCGTTGGAAGAAGTGCCTCCTACGAGCAGTACTTC
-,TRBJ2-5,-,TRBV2,CASSVPWAGEGTQYF,TGTGCCAGCAGTGTCCCCTGGGCAGGAGAAGGGACCCAGTACTTC
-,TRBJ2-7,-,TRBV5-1,CASSLGQGQVYEQYF,TGCGCCAGCAGCTTGGGGCAGGGGCAGGTCTACGAGCAGTACTTC
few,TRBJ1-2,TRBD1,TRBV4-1,CASSLGGDYGYTF,TGCGCCAGCAGCTTAGGGGGCGACTATGGCTACACCTTC
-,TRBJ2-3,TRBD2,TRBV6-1,CASSETSGRAGADTQYF,TGTGCCAGCAGTGAGACTAGCGGGAGGGCCGGGGCAGATACGCAGTATTTT
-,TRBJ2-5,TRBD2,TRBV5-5,CASSSLRGGRETQYF,TGTGCCAGCAGCTCCTTACGGGGGGGGCGGGAGACCCAGTACTTC
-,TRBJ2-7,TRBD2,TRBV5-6,CASSSESGLAGNYEQYF,TGTGCCAGCAGCTCGGAATCCGGACTAGCGGGGAATTACGAGCAGTACTTC
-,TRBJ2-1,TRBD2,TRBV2,CASSFQRENINEQFF,TGTGCCAGCAGCTTCCAGCGGGAGAATATCAATGAGCAGTTCTTC
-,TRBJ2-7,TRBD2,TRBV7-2,CASSTKTPGLAAPYEQYF,TGTGCCAGCAGCACTAAAACTCCGGGACTAGCGGCTCCATACGAGCAGTACTTC
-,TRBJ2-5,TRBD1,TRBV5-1,CASGTDQETQYF,TGCGCCAGCGGGACAGATCAAGAGACCCAGTACTTC
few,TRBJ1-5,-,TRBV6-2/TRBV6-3,CASSYLRADALFFLNQPQHF,TGTGCCAGCAGTTACCTACGTGCGGACGCTTTGTTCTTTCTCAATCAGCCCCAGCATTTT
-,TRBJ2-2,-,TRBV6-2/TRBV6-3,CASSRDGSNTGELFF,TGTGCCAGCAGTAGGGACGGATCGAACACCGGGGAGCTGTTTTTT
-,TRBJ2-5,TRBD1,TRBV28,CASSSRDRKRETQYF,TGTGCCAGCAGTTCCCGGGACAGGAAAAGAGAGACCCAGTACTTC
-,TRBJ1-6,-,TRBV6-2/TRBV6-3,CASSPSPVSPLHF,TGTGCCAGCAGCCCCTCGCCAGTCTCACCCCTCCACTTT
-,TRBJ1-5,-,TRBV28,CASSLWGRIGPQHF,TGTGCCAGCAGTTTATGGGGGCGGATAGGACCCCAGCATTTT
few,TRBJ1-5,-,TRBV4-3,CASSQEWGGGWSNQPQHF,TGCGCCAGCAGCCAAGAATGGGGTGGGGGTTGGAGCAATCAGCCCCAGCATTTT
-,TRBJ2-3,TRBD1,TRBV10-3,CAISGGQVTDTQYF,TGTGCCATCAGTGGCGGACAGGTCACAGATACGCAGTATTTT
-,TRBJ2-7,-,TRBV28,CASSLSQLASYEQYF,TGTGCCAGCAGTTTGTCCCAACTTGCCTCCTACGAGCAGTACTTC
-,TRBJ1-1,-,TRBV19,CASSSPDLPLLIDTEAFF,TGTGCCAGTAGTTCTCCGGACCTCCCGCTACTCATCGACACTGAAGCTTTCTTT
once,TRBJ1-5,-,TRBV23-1,CASSQCGWGWQPQHF,TGCGCCAGCAGTCAATGTGGGTGGGGGTGGCAGCCCCAGCATTTT
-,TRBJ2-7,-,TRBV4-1,CASSQGGPNYEQYF,TGCGCCAGCAGCCAAGGGGGTCCGAACTACGAGCAGTACTTC
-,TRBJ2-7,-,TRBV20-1,CSARDFYEQYF,TGCAGTGCGAGGGACTTCTACGAGCAGTACTTC
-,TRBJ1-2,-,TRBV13,CASSFGQAYGYTF,TGTGCCAGCAGCTTCGGGCAGGCCTATGGCTACACCTTC
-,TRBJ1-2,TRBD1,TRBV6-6,CASSVQGNYGYTF,TGTGCCAGCAGTGTACAGGGGAACTATGGCTACACCTTC
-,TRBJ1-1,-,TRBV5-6,CASSLLGTEAFF,TGTGCCAGCAGCCTCCTCGGGACTGAAGCTTTCTTT
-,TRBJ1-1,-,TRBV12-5,CASGLTTGLNTEAFF,TGTGCTAGTGGTCTGACCACAGGGCTGAACACTGAAGCTTTCTTT
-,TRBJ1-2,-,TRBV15,CATSRDSQGSYGYTF,TGTGCCACCAGCAGAGATTCCCAGGGTAGCTATGGCTACACCTTC
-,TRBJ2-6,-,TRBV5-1,CASSLGKGSGANVLTF,TGCGCCAGCAGCTTGGGGAAGGGGTCTGGGGCCAACGTCCTGACTTTC
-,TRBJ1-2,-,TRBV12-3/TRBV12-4,CASSFSGEYGYTF,TGTGCCAGCAGTTTCTCAGGGGAGTATGGCTACACCTTC
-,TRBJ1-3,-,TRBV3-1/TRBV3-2,CASSQGDSGNTIYF,TGTGCCAGCAGCCAGGGGGACTCTGGAAACACCATATATTTT
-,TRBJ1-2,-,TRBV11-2,CASRLENYGYTF,TGTGCCAGCAGACTTGAGAACTATGGCTACACCTTC